Listed below are T cell receptor beta chains from one sample, sequenced in a study of shared clonotypes between healthy human individuals. Assay: immunoSEQ multiplex PCR; the TCRdb copy retains only in-frame clones and omits some. The sample includes about a million clones, around three quarters seen only once; the top ten take roughly 1.5%. Sequenced sample: memory CD4+ T cells sorted from blood. The receptors were gathered from a man younger than 35 in good health. Each CDR3 is given with its conserved first and last residue. A D gene is named only where the DNA matches it firmly. Clone size appears in some rows only: once, few, many, or a class for an expanded clone.

v_gene,j_gene,abundance,len,d_gene,CDR3aa,CDR3nt
TRBV5-6,TRBJ1-5,.,15,.,CASSRDSNSNQPQHF,TGTGCCAGCAGCCGGGACTCAAATAGCAATCAGCCCCAGCATTTT
TRBV7-9,TRBJ2-6,.,13,.,CASTNSGANVLTF,TGTGCCAGCACCAATTCTGGGGCCAACGTCCTGACTTTC
TRBV11-2,TRBJ2-5,.,15,TRBD2,CASTPLAAISETQYF,TGTGCCAGCACCCCCCTAGCGGCAATCTCCGAGACCCAGTACTTC
TRBV4-1,TRBJ2-7,.,16,TRBD2,CASSQGVAGVAYEQYF,TGCGCCAGCAGCCAGGGCGTAGCGGGAGTGGCCTACGAGCAGTACTTC
TRBV12-5,TRBJ1-1,.,17,TRBD1,CASGLILLPDRVTEAFF,TGTGCTAGTGGTTTGATCCTCTTGCCGGACAGGGTCACTGAAGCTTTCTTT
TRBV5-4,TRBJ2-1,.,16,.,CASSLAVAAGYNEQFF,TGTGCCAGCAGCTTGGCCGTCGCCGCAGGGTACAATGAGCAGTTCTTC
TRBV19,TRBJ1-2,.,14,TRBD1,CASSVRQGATGYTF,TGTGCCAGTAGTGTCCGACAGGGGGCGACAGGCTACACCTTC
TRBV6-1,TRBJ2-7,few,14,.,CASSELIQVYEQYF,TGTGCCAGCAGTGAACTTATACAGGTCTACGAGCAGTACTTC
TRBV6-1,TRBJ1-4,.,15,TRBD1,CASSSWTGTGEKLFF,TGTGCCAGCAGTTCTTGGACAGGGACAGGTGAAAAACTGTTTTTT
TRBV5-4,TRBJ1-4,.,14,.,CASSSRDGNEKLFF,TGTGCCAGCAGCTCCCGGGACGGCAATGAAAAACTGTTTTTT
TRBV28,TRBJ1-2,.,15,TRBD1,CASSSTGGGNYGYTF,TGTGCCAGCAGTTCAACAGGGGGCGGTAACTATGGCTACACCTTC
TRBV11-2,TRBJ2-1,.,15,TRBD2,CASGSIAGAGNEQFF,TGTGCCAGCGGGAGTATAGCGGGAGCGGGCAATGAGCAGTTCTTC
TRBV9,TRBJ2-5,few,15,.,CASSVEARVEETQYF,TGTGCCAGCAGCGTGGAGGCCAGGGTGGAGGAGACCCAGTACTTC
TRBV11-1,TRBJ1-2,.,14,TRBD1,CASSTQQGASGYTF,TGTGCCAGCAGCACGCAACAGGGGGCATCCGGCTACACCTTC
TRBV29-1,TRBJ2-7,.,12,TRBD2,CSVLREAREQYF,TGCAGCGTTTTGCGGGAGGCGAGGGAGCAGTACTTC